A single sample gave rise to the 18 T cell receptor beta chains below, sequenced in a study of blood T cell repertoires in COVID-19. Clones were read by immunoSEQ multiplex PCR, and TCRdb kept only the in-frame ones, dropping some. The data show around 270,000 clones, around 87% seen once. The sequencing sample was made of peripheral blood. These TCRs come from a woman aged 45-65 years with acute or convalescent COVID-19.

This chain connects TRBV5-4 to TRBJ1-4, with TRBD1 matching 7 bases. Germline V gives CDR1 SGHNT, CDR2 YYREEE (reference sequence). The CDR3 has 15 residues. Trimming cost V 4 bases and J 5 bases; bases outside gene matches: 8. CDR3 bases: TGTGCCAGCAGCGGCCCGGGACAGTTGAATGAAAAACTGTTTTTT. Translation gives CASSGPGQLNEKLFF.

This chain links TRBV7-9 with TRBJ1-3; the D gene is possibly TRBD1 (6 bases). This CDR3 has 16 residues. V lost 5 bases and J lost 2, with 16 bases in between. The germline V gene encodes CDR1 SEHNR and CDR2 FQNEAQ (reference sequence). CDR3 sequence: CASSPTSGEAGNTIYF. The CDR3 DNA is TGTGCCAGCAGCCCGACGTCAGGGGAAGCTGGAAACACCATATATTTT.

The gene calls are TRBV30 and TRBJ1-2; D remains unclear. The germline gives CDR1 GTSNPN, CDR2 SVGIG (reference sequence). This CDR3 is 12 amino acids long. For the CDR3, the DNA is TGTGCTAAAGAGGCGGGGAGCTATGGCTACACCTTC. The encoded protein is CAKEAGSYGYTF.

The J gene is TRBJ2-3, the V gene TRBV19; D perhaps matches TRBD1 (5 bases). The CDR3 is 13 residues long. The V end was cut by 5 bases, the J end by 5 bases, with 11 bases between. Germline lookup yields CDR1 LNHDA and CDR2 SQIVND (reference sequence). The CDR3 is CASSGPGKDTQYF. The CDR3 nucleotides are TGTGCCAGTAGTGGGCCAGGGAAAGATACGCAGTATTTT.

The chain couples TRBV6-2 or TRBV6-3 to TRBJ2-7, with TRBD2 matching over 9 bases. The CDR3 covers 15 residues. Germline CDR1 reads MNHEY; CDR2 reads SVGEGT. The V and J ends lost 1 base and 4 bases, in that order; junction bases with no gene match: 5. The CDR3 DNA is TGTGCCAGCAGTTACTACGCGGGAGGGCCATACGAGCAGTACTTC. Translated, it gives CASSYYAGGPYEQYF.

Concerning this clone itself: Other nucleotide sequences in the sample specify the same CDR3. This CDR3 reads CASSPPGLATYNEQFF. The CDR3 nucleotides read TGTGCCAGCTCACCCCCCGGACTAGCGACTTACAATGAGCAGTTCTTC. The chain is built from TRBV18 and TRBJ2-1; 9 bases map to TRBD2. Germline CDR1 and CDR2: KGHSH and LQKENI. The trim removed 3 bases at V and 4 bases at J, leaving 7 bases unmatched. This CDR3 spans 16 amino acids.

The V call is TRBV7-2, the J call TRBJ2-1, with 9 bases that match TRBD1. V gave up 5 bases and J gave up 0 bases; unmatched junction bases: 14. There are 19 residues in the CDR3. From germline, CDR1 is SGHTA and CDR2 FQGNSA. DNA of the CDR3: TGTGCCAGCAGCCTAGGACAGGGGTGGATAGGCATCTCCTACAATGAGCAGTTCTTC. Translation gives CASSLGQGWIGISYNEQFF.

The rearrangement links TRBV7-8 to TRBJ2-1; 10 bases are a match to TRBD2. Germline CDR1 SGHVS, CDR2 FQNEAQ. The CDR3 loop spans 16 amino acids. After removal of 4 bases from V and 5 bases from J, the junction contained 8 bases not matched to a gene. The CDR3 protein is CASSSPSGRHHNEQFF. The CDR3 DNA follows: TGTGCCAGCAGCTCCCCTAGCGGGAGACACCACAATGAGCAGTTCTTC.

This chain uses TRBV5-5 with TRBJ2-3, with TRBD2 matching 7 bases. With 4 bases clipped from V and 4 bases from J, the junction kept 12 bases outside the gene matches. Germline CDR1 reads SGHKS; CDR2 reads YYEKEE (reference sequence). This CDR3 has 16 residues. CDR3 sequence: CASSPRRRERSDTQYF. The CDR3 nucleotides read TGTGCCAGCAGCCCTCGGAGGCGGGAGCGGTCAGATACGCAGTATTTT.

DNA for the CDR3: TGCGCCAGCAGTACCACAGCTACTCGACAAGAGACCCAGTACTTC. Translation: CASSTTATRQETQYF. This chain connects TRBV5-1 to TRBJ2-5; no clear D. CDR1 is SGHRS, CDR2 YFSETQ, per germline. With 5 bases removed from V and 2 bases from J, the gap between germline ends came to 16 bases. This CDR3 comprises 15 residues. The variable domain in full, with the rest retrieved from reference TRBV5-1 and TRBJ2-5, is KAGVTQTPRYLIKTRGQQVTLSCSPISGHRSVSWYQQTPGQGLQFLFEYFSETQRNKGNFPGRFSGRQFSNSRSEMNVSTLELGDSALYLCASSTTATRQETQYFGPGTRLLVL.

This chain links TRBV27 with TRBJ2-7, with 8 bases aligning to TRBD1. Germline V lookup: CDR1 MNHEY, CDR2 SMNVEV (reference sequence). The junction had 5 bases not matched to a gene; V was cut back by 2 bases and J by 2 bases. This CDR3 comprises 15 residues. The CDR3 loop reads CASSLRGTGTYEQYF. The CDR3 DNA reads TGTGCCAGCAGTTTAAGAGGGACAGGAACCTACGAGCAGTACTTC.

Notes on this clone: The junction differs from germline at one of its ends, possibly a read error. The gene calls are TRBV5-5 and TRBJ2-1, with D perhaps matching TRBD1 (6 bases). CDR3 size: 15 residues. Germline assignment: CDR1 SGHKS and CDR2 YYEKEE (reference sequence). CDR3 in amino acids: CASILMQGRNNEQFF. DNA for the CDR3: TGTGCCAGCATCTTGATGCAGGGGCGTAACAATGAGCAGTTCTTC.

J is TRBJ2-2 and V is TRBV25-1, with 7 bases aligning to TRBD2. With V trimmed by 7 bases and J by 4 bases, 9 bases remained unmatched. The germline V gene has CDR1 MGHDK and CDR2 SYGVNS. CDR3 length: 15 amino acids. CDR3 amino acids: CASKISGAGTGELFF. CDR3 DNA: TGTGCCAGCAAGATAAGCGGGGCGGGCACCGGGGAGCTGTTTTTT.

This chain joins TRBV5-1 and TRBJ2-5; 7 nucleotides match TRBD1. The CDR3 totals 15 residues. The V segment lost 3 bases and the J segment 2 bases; nucleotides outside the gene matches: 7. Germline-derived CDR1 and CDR2 are SGHRS and YFSETQ. Here the CDR3 DNA reads TGCGCCAGCAGCTCGACCGGGACAGCGCAAGAGACCCAGTACTTC. This sequence encodes CASSSTGTAQETQYF.

The table lists this clone with a few counts. The gene calls are TRBV4-2 and TRBJ2-3, with TRBD2 identical over 13 bases. Germline-derived CDR1 and CDR2 are LGHNA and YNFKEQ. V dropped 4 bases and J dropped 2; count of bases not matched to a gene: 6. CDR3 size: 17 residues. The CDR3 region is CASSLRGLAGDTDTQYF. The CDR3 bases are TGTGCCAGCAGCCTCAGAGGACTAGCGGGAGACACAGATACGCAGTATTTT.

The rearrangement uses TRBV2 and TRBJ1-1, with TRBD1 matching over 7 bases. Germline-derived CDR1 and CDR2 are SNHLY and FYNNEI. J lost 6 bases, V lost 5 bases, and 9 bases had no gene match. The CDR3 has 14 residues. CDR3 region: CASSTQVGQAEAFF. In DNA, the CDR3 is TGTGCCAGCAGTACACAAGTCGGACAGGCTGAAGCTTTCTTT.

This rearrangement joins TRBV25-1 to TRBJ1-1; tentatively, D is TRBD1 (5 bases). CDR3 size: 13 residues. In germline, CDR1 is MGHDK, CDR2 SYGVNS. Trimming took off 4 bases at V and 1 base at J, with 7 bases between the two ends. The CDR3 DNA follows: TGTGCCAGCAGTGGGAGGGGGAACACTGAAGCTTTCTTT. This encodes CASSGRGNTEAFF.

The chain employs TRBV5-6 and TRBJ2-1; TRBD2 aligns across 11 bases. Germline CDR1 reads SGHDT; CDR2 reads YYEEEE. Trimming at V came to 4 bases and at J to 5 bases, leaving 5 bases not matched to a gene. The CDR3 contains 15 residues. The CDR3 sequence: CASSRTSGSNNEQFF. CDR3 in DNA: TGTGCCAGCAGCCGTACTAGCGGGAGTAACAATGAGCAGTTCTTC.